This T cell receptor beta chain stems from a study of CD8+ T cells in alopecia areata. Background on the study: Patients received oral tofacitinib, 5 to 10 mg twice daily, for moderate-to-severe alopecia areata. People stayed on tofacitinib for 6 to 18 months, then stopped the drug for 6 months.

This CDR3 region has 12 residues. CDR1 and CDR2 from the germline V gene are SEHNR and FQNEAQ (reference sequence). Treatment reported: oral pan-JAK inhibitor, 5-10 mg twice daily. General observations from the study: A large proportion of expanded lesional clones were detected persisting in scalp and blood during tofacitinib.

cDNA reverse transcribed from extracted RNA served as the sequencing template. Some clones are missing from TCRdb's copy, which holds only in-frame ones; the method was immunoSEQ multiplex PCR. The sample records some 150,000 clones, 82% being singletons. Comments on this clone: The antigen is unknown.

The clonotype originates from a human donor with alopecia areata. This chain links TRBV7-9 with TRBJ2-5; D is undetermined. Judging by the DNA end, TRBJ2-7 fits better; the J call may be wrong. The specimen comprised CD8+ T cells sorted from blood, sampled at week 4, from a patient treated with tofacitinib. CDR3 in amino acids: CASSLIIYEQYF. The CDR3 coding sequence is TGTGCCAGCAGCCTGATCATCTACGAGCAGTACTTC.